These 30 T cell receptor beta chains were all obtained from the same sample, sequenced in a study of blood T cell repertoires in COVID-19. TCRdb's table, derived via immunoSEQ multiplex PCR, lists solely in-frame clones and lacks some. The sample holds about 170,000 clones, less than 90% seen once. Material for sequencing was peripheral blood. The receptors derive from a woman between 65 and 79 years old with COVID-19, enrolled during active disease.

The chain has TRBV27 and TRBJ2-7; D might be TRBD1 (5 bases). CDR3 size: 16 residues. In germline, CDR1 is MNHEY, CDR2 SMNVEV (reference sequence). V was pared by 5 bases and J by 2 bases, with 19 bases between. The CDR3 loop reads CASSPLGRALTYEQYF. The CDR3 DNA sequence: TGTGCCAGCAGTCCCCTTGGCAGGGCTCTGACCTACGAGCAGTACTTC.

This chain joins TRBV7-2 and TRBJ2-3, with 9 bases aligning to TRBD2. Germline CDR1 and CDR2: SGHTA and FQGNSA. The CDR3 covers 17 residues. The V segment lost 0 bases and the J segment 3 bases; nucleotides outside the gene matches: 7. CDR3: CASSLASSGGWTDTQYF. CDR3 in DNA: TGTGCCAGCAGCTTAGCGTCAAGCGGGGGGTGGACAGATACGCAGTATTTT. The whole variable domain, remainder taken from reference TRBV7-2 and TRBJ2-3, is GAGVSQSPSNKVTEKGKDVELRCDPISGHTALYWYRQSLGQGLEFLIYFQGNSAPDKSGLPSDRFSAERTGGSVSTLTIQRTQQEDSAVYLCASSLASSGGWTDTQYFGPGTRLTVL.

This clone was found a few times. The chain links TRBV24-1 to TRBJ2-3; 7 positions match TRBD1. Unmatched junction bases numbered 10, after V lost 4 bases and J lost 1 base. The CDR3 length is 17 residues. Per the germline V gene, CDR1 is KGHDR and CDR2 is SFDVKD. The CDR3 DNA follows: TGTGCCACCAGTGAATTACAGGGGCTCGGGGGCACAGATACGCAGTATTTT. Translating it yields CATSELQGLGGTDTQYF.

The rearrangement joins TRBV2 to TRBJ2-3, with 12 bases fitting TRBD2. Germline V gene lookup returns CDR1 SNHLY and CDR2 FYNNEI. CDR3 length equals 15 residues. The J segment lost 4 bases and the V segment lost 7 bases, leaving 6 bases of the junction unmatched. The CDR3 DNA is TGTGCCAGCACCCTAGCGGGGGGGTGGTCAGATACGCAGTATTTT. The encoded protein is CASTLAGGWSDTQYF. Supplemented by reference TRBV2 and TRBJ2-3, the full variable domain reads EPEVTQTPSHQVTQMGQEVILRCVPISNHLYFYWYRQILGQKVEFLVSFYNNEISEKSEIFDDQFSVERPDGSNFTLKIRSTKLEDSAMYFCASTLAGGWSDTQYFGPGTRLTVL.

The rearrangement links TRBV2 to TRBJ2-5, with 13 positions matching TRBD2. V was clipped by 5 bases and J by 6 bases; unmatched bases: 3. CDR1 is SNHLY and CDR2 is FYNNEI in the germline V gene. This CDR3 contains 14 residues. This CDR3 is CASSQTSGGKTQYF. CDR3 nucleotides: TGTGCCAGCAGTCAGACTAGCGGGGGGAAGACCCAGTACTTC.

The J gene is TRBJ1-4, the V gene TRBV18; D remains unclear. V was trimmed by 8 bases and J by 8 bases, leaving 18 bases between them. This CDR3 contains 14 residues. In germline, CDR1 is KGHSH, CDR2 LQKENI. CDR3 bases: TGTGCCAGCACCAAGGGAGGGTTTCGGGAAAAACTGTTTTTT. Translated, it gives CASTKGGFREKLFF.

This clone was seen once. The chain carries TRBV10-2 and TRBJ1-2, with D uncertain. In germline, CDR1 is WSHSY, CDR2 SAAADI. There are 13 residues in the CDR3. Trimming took off 7 bases at V and 4 bases at J, with 13 bases between the two ends. This CDR3 is CASIEGLSYGYTF. Here the CDR3 DNA reads TGCGCCAGCATCGAGGGTCTTAGCTATGGCTACACCTTC.

This clone was found once. The chain has TRBV7-2 and TRBJ2-1; 7 bases line up with TRBD2. The V gene end was trimmed by 5 bases and the J gene end by 0 bases; junction bases not matched to a gene: 1. The germline gives CDR1 SGHTA, CDR2 FQGNSA. The CDR3 has 14 amino acids. The CDR3 protein is CASSRLASYNEQFF. CDR3 nucleotide sequence: TGTGCCAGCAGCAGACTAGCCTCCTACAATGAGCAGTTCTTC.

The chain is built from TRBV5-4 and TRBJ2-5; 8 nucleotides align to TRBD2. Germline trimming cut 4 bases from V and 4 bases from J; bases unmatched to any gene: 9. The germline V gene encodes CDR1 SGHNT and CDR2 YYREEE (reference sequence). This CDR3 has 15 residues. CDR3 residues: CASSEGHRGGETQYF. The DNA for the CDR3 is TGTGCCAGCAGCGAAGGCCACCGGGGGGGAGAGACCCAGTACTTC.

This chain connects TRBV24-1 to TRBJ1-5; no clear D gene. The ends were cut back, 1 base at V and 4 bases at J, with 13 bases in the middle. CDR1 is KGHDR, CDR2 SFDVKD, per germline. The CDR3 runs 16 residues. This CDR3 is CATSDFNRLTNQPQHF. CDR3 nucleotides: TGTGCCACCAGTGATTTTAATAGACTCACGAATCAGCCCCAGCATTTT.

CDR3 nucleotide sequence: TGTGCCAGCAGTGAAGTGCTGTCCAGTCCCCCTAACTATGGCTACACCTTC. Protein: CASSEVLSSPPNYGYTF. The chain is built from TRBV6-1 and TRBJ1-2; the D is unclear. V lost 1 base and J 0 bases, leaving 15 bases between the germline ends. The CDR3 consists of 17 residues. Germline V lookup: CDR1 MNHNS, CDR2 SASEGT.

The V call is TRBV28, the J call TRBJ1-1; D gene unclear. The V and J ends lost 2 bases and 0 bases respectively, with 16 bases between them. The CDR3 consists of 17 residues. CDR1 and CDR2 from the germline V gene are MDHEN and SYDVKM. The CDR3 bases are TGTGCCAGCAGTTTAAGAGGGCAGTATCTTATGAACACTGAAGCTTTCTTT. As protein: CASSLRGQYLMNTEAFF.

The chain recombines TRBV20-1 with TRBJ1-1; D call uncertain. CDR3 size: 14 residues. The V and J ends lost 3 bases and 3 bases respectively, with 14 bases between them. Germline CDR1 DFQATT, CDR2 SNEGSKA (reference sequence). The CDR3, as DNA: TGCAGTGCTAGTGGGCAGGCGTTATACACTGAAGCTTTCTTT. The encoded protein is CSASGQALYTEAFF.

The chain carries TRBV28 and TRBJ1-2; 11 bases align to TRBD1. V dropped 6 bases and J dropped 5; count of bases not matched to a gene: 8. Looked up from germline, CDR1 is MDHEN and CDR2 is SYDVKM. CDR3 length: 15 residues. CDR3 nucleotides: TGTGCCAGCAGCCCCATTGGACAGGGGGCTTATGGCTACACCTTC. This encodes CASSPIGQGAYGYTF.

The rearrangement links TRBV3-1 (or the pseudogene TRBV3-2) to TRBJ2-1; TRBD2 matches 8 bases. Germline lookup yields CDR1 LGHDT and CDR2 YNNKEL (reference sequence). The V segment lost 6 bases and the J segment 0 bases; nucleotides outside the gene matches: 10. The CDR3 contains 17 residues. Here the CDR3 DNA reads TGTGCCAGCAGTGGCCGACTAGCGCCTAGCTCCTACAATGAGCAGTTCTTC. This codes for CASSGRLAPSSYNEQFF.

The rearrangement uses TRBV7-8 and TRBJ2-7; 9 bases agree with TRBD2. Germline trimming cut 2 bases from V and 4 bases from J; bases unmatched to any gene: 6. The CDR3 totals 15 residues. Germline CDR1 reads SGHVS; CDR2 reads FQNEAQ. The CDR3 spells CASSLNSGSRYEQYF. Here the CDR3 DNA reads TGTGCCAGCAGCTTAAATAGCGGGAGTAGGTACGAGCAGTACTTC.

The genes are TRBV15 and TRBJ2-1; a possible D gene is TRBD2 (7 bases). Germline V gene sequence: CDR1 LNHNV, CDR2 YYDKDF (reference sequence). V was shortened by 1 base and J by 8 bases, with 12 bases between the two germline ends. CDR3 length: 14 amino acids. The CDR3 region is CATSRGGGGDEQFF. The DNA for the CDR3 is TGTGCCACCAGCAGAGGAGGAGGGGGGGATGAGCAGTTCTTC.

The chain recombines TRBV20-1 with TRBJ1-1, with 9 bases aligning to TRBD1. V was clipped by 6 bases and J by 4 bases; unmatched bases: 0. Looked up from germline, CDR1 is DFQATT and CDR2 is SNEGSKA (reference sequence). The CDR3 totals 11 residues. CDR3 in amino acids: CSAGQGTEAFF. The CDR3 coding sequence is TGCAGTGCGGGACAGGGCACTGAAGCTTTCTTT.

This rearrangement joins TRBV21-1 to TRBJ1-1. TRBV21-1 is tagged as a pseudogene. The CDR3 totals 12 residues. CDR3 protein: CASRKKGRGAFF. DNA for the CDR3: TGTGCCAGCAGAAAGAAGGGTCGGGGAGCTTTCTTT.

CDR3 coding DNA: TGTGCCAGCAGCGGGACGACGGGAGCGAACACTGAAGCTTTCTTT. It is translated as CASSGTTGANTEAFF. The chain has TRBV5-6 and TRBJ1-1; possible D gene TRBD1, 5 bases. CDR1 is SGHDT, CDR2 YYEEEE, per germline. The CDR3 runs to 15 residues. V shed 4 bases and J shed 1 base, with 14 bases lying between them.

This clone has just a few counts. V is TRBV19 and J is TRBJ1-1; D gene ambiguous. This CDR3 has 13 residues. The ends were cut back, 3 bases at V and 4 bases at J, with 9 bases in the middle. Germline lookup yields CDR1 LNHDA and CDR2 SQIVND (reference sequence). CDR3 DNA: TGTGCCAGTAGTATTGGTACAGCCACTGAAGCTTTCTTT. Its protein product is CASSIGTATEAFF.

The rearrangement joins TRBV6-5 to TRBJ2-3; perhaps TRBD2 as D (5 bases). The CDR3 spans 14 residues. Trimming shortened V by 0 bases and J by 9 bases, and 13 bases separated the two germline ends. Germline loops: CDR1 MNHEY, CDR2 SVGAGI. The CDR3 is CASSYSRVESTQYF. The CDR3 nucleotides are TGTGCCAGCAGTTACTCGAGGGTCGAGTCGACGCAGTATTTT.

This chain uses TRBV7-9 with TRBJ2-3, with D possibly being TRBD2 (5 bases). The V gene's germline CDR1 is SEHNR and CDR2 FQNEAQ (reference sequence). V dropped 3 bases and J dropped 5 bases, with 12 bases sitting between them. CDR3 length: 14 amino acids. CDR3: CASSFPGNVDTQYF. In DNA, the CDR3 is TGTGCCAGCAGCTTCCCCGGGAACGTAGATACGCAGTATTTT.

This clone was detected once. The chain combines TRBV7-2 with TRBJ1-2, with 10 bases fitting TRBD1. Germline V gene lookup returns CDR1 SGHTA and CDR2 FQGNSA. V shed 3 bases, J shed 14 bases, and the junction held 12 bases outside the gene matches. The CDR3 sequence is 14 residues long. CDR3 loop: CASSFRTRTGGETF. The CDR3 region has the DNA TGTGCCAGCAGCTTCCGAACAAGGACAGGGGGTGAGACCTTC.

This chain uses TRBV5-1 with TRBJ1-2; 9 bases line up with TRBD1. Germline loops: CDR1 SGHRS, CDR2 YFSETQ. V lost 4 bases, J lost 8 bases, and 9 bases stayed unmatched. This CDR3 contains 14 residues. CDR3 sequence (DNA): TGCGCCAGCAGCCCAGGGACAGGGAAATTAGGCTACACCTTC. This translates into CASSPGTGKLGYTF.

The V call is TRBV19, the J call TRBJ2-7; 10 bases fit TRBD2. The CDR3 is made up of 16 amino acids. V lost 4 bases and J lost 5; bases outside the gene matches: 11. Germline assignment: CDR1 LNHDA and CDR2 SQIVND (reference sequence). The CDR3 loop reads CASSRSGRASWDEQYF. The CDR3 DNA follows: TGTGCCAGTAGTAGGAGCGGGAGGGCCTCTTGGGACGAGCAGTACTTC.

V usage is TRBV2 and J usage is TRBJ2-5; 7 nucleotides line up with TRBD2. The junction had 6 bases not matched to a gene; V was cut back by 6 bases and J by 5 bases. The CDR3 is 13 amino acids. Looked up from germline, CDR1 is SNHLY and CDR2 is FYNNEI. The CDR3, as DNA: TGTGCCAGCAGCCGGGGGGATCTGGAGACCCAGTACTTC. This translates into CASSRGDLETQYF.

Turning to this clone: Other DNA sequences in the same sample also yield this CDR3. This chain connects TRBV12-5 to TRBJ2-1; D call uncertain. Germline values: CDR1 LGHNT, CDR2 FRNRAP. This CDR3 comprises 12 residues. Trimming pared 5 bases from V and 4 bases from J, leaving 6 bases between. The CDR3 bases are TGTGCTAGTGGTGGAGTGTACAATGAGCAGTTCTTC. Translation gives CASGGVYNEQFF.

This rearrangement joins TRBV10-3 to TRBJ2-7, with a weak D call TRBD1 (5 bases). The length of the CDR3 is 15 residues. Trimming took off 0 bases at V and 4 bases at J, with 13 bases between the two ends. Germline CDR1 reads ENHRY; CDR2 reads SYGVKD. CDR3 DNA: TGTGCCATCAGTGAGTCGTCGACAGACAAATACGAGCAGTACTTC. It yields the protein CAISESSTDKYEQYF.

This clone turned up a few times. The V call is TRBV10-1, the J call TRBJ1-5, with D perhaps matching TRBD1 (5 bases). V gave up 6 bases and J gave up 1 base, with 13 bases separating them. The CDR3 has 15 residues. Germline CDR1 is WNHNN and CDR2 is SYGVQD (reference sequence). The chain's CDR3 is CASRKEGPSNQPQHF. The CDR3 coding sequence is TGCGCCAGCAGAAAGGAGGGACCGAGCAATCAGCCCCAGCATTTT.